The 26 T cell receptor beta chains below come from one sample, sequenced in a study of blood T cell repertoires in COVID-19. Profiling relied on immunoSEQ multiplex PCR, and the TCRdb table lists in-frame clones only, not all of them. The table lists a few hundred thousand clones, under 90% of them singletons. The specimen was PBMCs or T cells enriched from blood (not recorded which). The receptors originated from a man aged 25 to 40 with acute COVID-19.

The CDR3 DNA follows: TGTGCCAGCAGCTTGGTAGGGGACAGGGGAACAGATACGCAGTATTTT. Translation gives CASSLVGDRGTDTQYF. The chain is built from TRBV5-6 and TRBJ2-3, with 10 bases that match TRBD1. This CDR3 has 16 residues. The V segment lost 0 bases and the J segment 3 bases; nucleotides outside the gene matches: 4. Germline V CDR1 and CDR2: SGHDT, YYEEEE.

The chain combines TRBV5-1 with TRBJ2-3; 9 bases fit TRBD2. V gave up 0 bases and J gave up 0 bases; unmatched junction bases: 8. The CDR3 runs 18 residues. CDR1 is SGHRS, CDR2 YFSETQ, per germline. CDR3 sequence reads: CASSLEASGVASTDTQYF. In nucleotides, the CDR3 is TGCGCCAGCAGCTTGGAGGCTAGCGGGGTAGCTAGCACAGATACGCAGTATTTT.

V gene TRBV9 combines with J gene TRBJ2-2; a weak D match, TRBD1 (6 bases). Germline V gene data show CDR1 as SGDLS and CDR2 as YYNGEE. This CDR3 has 15 amino acids. V was pared by 4 bases and J by 3 bases, with 13 bases between. In DNA form, the CDR3 reads TGTGCCAGCAGCCCACAGGGCAGTCACACCGGGGAGCTGTTTTTT. Protein: CASSPQGSHTGELFF.

V usage is TRBV18 and J usage is TRBJ2-7, with D maybe TRBD2 (5 bases). The germline gives CDR1 KGHSH, CDR2 LQKENI. V was shortened by 3 bases and J by 0 bases, with 12 bases between the two germline ends. The CDR3 has 15 residues. CDR3 sequence (DNA): TGTGCCAGCTCACCTGCCGGGGTGCTCTCCTACGAGCAGTACGTC. Translation: CASSPAGVLSYEQYV.

The chain has TRBV9 and TRBJ1-1; the D gene is possibly TRBD1 (6 bases). Deletions cut 3 bases from V and 4 bases from J, with 16 bases between. In germline, CDR1 is SGDLS, CDR2 YYNGEE. This CDR3 contains 15 residues. CDR3 nucleotides: TGTGCCAGCAGCGAGCAGGCAGGGGTGACCACTGAAGCTTTCTTT. Translation gives CASSEQAGVTTEAFF. Supplemented by reference TRBV9 and TRBJ1-1, the full variable domain reads DSGVTQTPKHLITATGQRVTLRCSPRSGDLSVYWYQQSLDQGLQFLIQYYNGEERAKGNILERFSAQQFPDLHSELNLSSLELGDSALYFCASSEQAGVTTEAFFGQGTRLTVV.

This chain connects TRBV5-6 to TRBJ2-7; D not certain. The CDR3 totals 14 residues. The germline V gene has CDR1 SGHDT and CDR2 YYEEEE. Trimming removed 0 bases from V and 4 bases from J, with 11 bases in between. In DNA, the CDR3 is TGTGCCAGCAGCTTGGGGGCTGCGAGATACGAGCAGTACGTC. Translating it yields CASSLGAARYEQYV.

The chain has TRBV3-1 (or the pseudogene TRBV3-2) and TRBJ2-1; 7 nucleotides align to TRBD2. The CDR3 is 16 residues long. J lost 4 bases, V lost 4 bases, and 10 bases had no gene match. CDR1 is LGHDT, CDR2 YNNKEL, per germline (reference sequence). CDR3 amino acids: CASSLFASGPYNEQFF. Here the CDR3 DNA reads TGTGCCAGCAGCCTCTTCGCTAGCGGCCCTTACAATGAGCAGTTCTTC.

The chain links TRBV6-5 to TRBJ1-5; weak D call: TRBD1 (6 bases). This CDR3 comprises 14 residues. Germline values: CDR1 MNHEY, CDR2 SVGAGI. V was pared by 4 bases and J by 8 bases, with 15 bases between. The CDR3 region is CASSSGSGAEPQHF. The CDR3 coding sequence is TGTGCCAGCAGTTCAGGGTCAGGGGCTGAGCCCCAGCATTTT.

The chain carries TRBV4-1 and TRBJ2-3; no firm D call. The V end was cut by 3 bases, the J end by 0 bases, with 10 bases between. The CDR3 consists of 15 residues. Germline loops: CDR1 MGHRA, CDR2 YSYEKL. The DNA for the CDR3 is TGCGCCAGCAGCCATGCGGAGACTAGCACAGATACGCAGTATTTT. Residues: CASSHAETSTDTQYF.

V usage is TRBV4-3 and J usage is TRBJ1-6; 11 positions agree with TRBD1. Trimming at V came to 0 bases and at J to 7 bases, leaving 8 bases not matched to a gene. In germline, CDR1 is LGHNA, CDR2 YSLEER. This CDR3 has 18 residues. Here the CDR3 DNA reads TGCGCCAGCAGCCAAGAAGGGACAGGGGGTTCGTACAATTCACCCCTCCACTTT. Amino acid sequence: CASSQEGTGGSYNSPLHF.

The chain recombines TRBV27 with TRBJ1-2, with D unclear. With 5 bases removed from V and 2 bases from J, the gap between germline ends came to 9 bases. The CDR3 covers 13 residues. Germline V gene data show CDR1 as MNHEY and CDR2 as SMNVEV (reference sequence). CDR3 DNA sequence: TGTGCCAGCAGTCCCACATCGAACTATGGCTACACCTTC. This encodes CASSPTSNYGYTF.

This clone was detected only once. The chain recombines TRBV5-8 with TRBJ1-1; D uncertain. This CDR3 comprises 14 residues. CDR1 is SGHTS and CDR2 is YDEGEE in the germline V gene. Trimming took 4 bases from V and 4 from J, leaving 14 bases between them. The CDR3 bases are TGTGCCAGCAGCCTGGATCCGGGGATCACTGAAGCTTTCTTT. This sequence encodes CASSLDPGITEAFF.

This chain uses TRBV30 with TRBJ2-7, with TRBD2 as a possible D gene (6 bases). Trimming took 1 base from V and 4 from J, leaving 11 bases between them. The CDR3 loop spans 13 amino acids. Germline V gives CDR1 GTSNPN, CDR2 SVGIG (reference sequence). This CDR3 reads CAWSAGAGYEQYV. CDR3 sequence (DNA): TGTGCCTGGAGTGCGGGAGCTGGGTACGAGCAGTACGTC.

This chain joins TRBV19 and TRBJ2-3; 12 nucleotides match TRBD2. The trim removed 6 bases at V and 0 bases at J, leaving 7 bases unmatched. Germline V gene sequence: CDR1 LNHDA, CDR2 SQIVND (reference sequence). The CDR3 totals 17 residues. The CDR3 sequence: CASSRRTSGVSTDTQYF. CDR3 nucleotides: TGTGCCAGTAGCCGGAGGACTAGCGGGGTTAGCACAGATACGCAGTATTTT. Using reference TRBV19 and TRBJ2-3 for the parts outside the CDR3, the full variable domain is DGGITQSPKYLFRKEGQNVTLSCEQNLNHDAMYWYRQDPGQGLRLIYYSQIVNDFQKGDIAEGYSVSREKKESFPLTVTSAQKNPTAFYLCASSRRTSGVSTDTQYFGPGTRLTVL.

The chain carries TRBV5-1 and TRBJ1-4, with 8 bases lining up with TRBD1. The CDR3 runs 14 residues. CDR1 SGHRS and CDR2 YFSETQ come from the germline V gene. V was clipped by 0 bases and J by 8 bases; unmatched bases: 3. Here the CDR3 DNA reads TGCGCCAGCAGCTTGGACAGGGGGGGAGAAAAACTGTTTTTT. This encodes CASSLDRGGEKLFF.

The chain joins TRBV9 to TRBJ1-3, with D possibly being TRBD1 (6 bases). CDR3 length equals 16 residues. Trimming pared 4 bases from V and 3 bases from J, leaving 17 bases between. Germline-derived CDR1 and CDR2 are SGDLS and YYNGEE. The DNA for the CDR3 is TGTGCCAGCAGCAGGCGAGGGGGGGAAATTGGAAACACCATATATTTT. Its translation: CASSRRGGEIGNTIYF.

V gene TRBV18 combines with J gene TRBJ1-1; 7 nucleotides line up with TRBD1. The germline V gene has CDR1 KGHSH and CDR2 LQKENI. This CDR3 region has 12 residues. The V gene end was trimmed by 6 bases and the J gene end by 9 bases; junction bases not matched to a gene: 7. CDR3 coding DNA: TGTGCCAGCTCCCCCGACAGGGCCCAAGCTTTCTTT. Protein product: CASSPDRAQAFF.

The genes are TRBV11-3 and TRBJ2-7, with D possibly matching TRBD1 (5 bases). V lost 7 bases, J lost 0 bases, and 28 bases lay in between. Germline loops: CDR1 SGHNT, CDR2 YENEEA. The CDR3 sequence is 19 residues long. CDR3 amino acids: CASTINPLCQDTDSYEQYV. The CDR3 region has the DNA TGTGCCAGCACCATTAACCCCCTGTGCCAGGACACCGACTCCTACGAGCAGTACGTC.

This clone has more than one count but fewer than ten. The rearrangement joins TRBV2 to TRBJ1-3; TRBD1 matches 11 bases. Germline trimming cut 6 bases from V and 2 bases from J; bases unmatched to any gene: 3. This CDR3 has 15 residues. Germline V gene data show CDR1 as SNHLY and CDR2 as FYNNEI. The CDR3 reads CASRGQGAAGNTIYF. The CDR3 nucleotides read TGTGCCAGCAGAGGACAGGGGGCGGCTGGAAACACCATATATTTT.

The rearrangement joins TRBV19 to TRBJ1-4; no definite D call. V shed 7 bases and J shed 3 bases, with 12 bases lying between them. This CDR3 is 14 amino acids long. Germline loops: CDR1 LNHDA, CDR2 SQIVND (reference sequence). In nucleotides, the CDR3 is TGTGCCAGTATGCATCCCGCGGCTAATGAAAAACTGTTTTTT. The encoded protein is CASMHPAANEKLFF.

V and J are TRBV4-3 and TRBJ2-6, with 7 bases matching TRBD1. Germline V gene data show CDR1 as LGHNA and CDR2 as YSLEER. V trimming: 4 bases; J trimming: 0 bases; junction bases outside the gene matches: 6. CDR3 length: 17 residues. CDR3 region: CASSLGQRSSGANVLTF. CDR3 bases: TGCGCCAGCAGCCTGGGACAGAGGAGCTCTGGGGCCAACGTCCTGACTTTC.

A few counts support this clone. The chain carries TRBV2 and TRBJ1-3; D may be TRBD1 (6 bases). The CDR3 runs to 17 residues. CDR1 and CDR2 (germline): SNHLY, FYNNEI. V lost 2 bases and J lost 0, with 14 bases in between. The CDR3 loop reads CASSERRGHPSGNTIYF. The CDR3 DNA sequence: TGTGCCAGCAGTGAAAGAAGGGGACACCCCTCTGGAAACACCATATATTTT. Filled out from reference TRBV2 and TRBJ1-3, the complete variable domain reads EPEVTQTPSHQVTQMGQEVILRCVPISNHLYFYWYRQILGQKVEFLVSFYNNEISEKSEIFDDQFSVERPDGSNFTLKIRSTKLEDSAMYFCASSERRGHPSGNTIYFGEGSWLTVV.

The chain carries TRBV6-4 and TRBJ2-2; D is ambiguous. Germline V CDR1 and CDR2: MRHNA, SNTAGT. The CDR3 has 13 amino acids. The ends were cut back, 4 bases at V and 3 bases at J, with 6 bases in the middle. The CDR3: CASSATDTGELFF. The CDR3 coding sequence is TGTGCCAGCAGTGCCACGGACACCGGGGAGCTGTTTTTT.

This chain joins TRBV19 and TRBJ1-5, with no clear D. Trimming removed 2 bases from V and 6 bases from J, with 11 bases in between. The CDR3 is 14 residues long. Per germline, CDR1 LNHDA and CDR2 SQIVND (reference sequence). CDR3 sequence (DNA): TGTGCCAGTAGTATAACGGGAAGAAGTCAGCCCCAGCATTTT. Amino acids: CASSITGRSQPQHF.

DNA for the CDR3: TGTGCCAGCAGCTCATCTAGCGGGGTGGGGGAAGAGACCCAGTACTTC. Translation: CASSSSSGVGEETQYF. The genes are TRBV5-4 and TRBJ2-5; 9 bases fit TRBD2. This CDR3 spans 16 amino acids. Trimming cost V 3 bases and J 3 bases; bases outside gene matches: 9. Germline-derived CDR1 and CDR2 are SGHNT and YYREEE (reference sequence).

This CDR3 reads CSVEGRGDGYTF. Here the CDR3 DNA reads TGCAGCGTTGAAGGCCGGGGAGATGGCTACACCTTC. The chain is built from TRBV29-1 and TRBJ1-2; no firm D call. Trimming removed 1 base at V and 6 bases at J, with 9 bases between. This CDR3 comprises 12 residues. The germline V gene has CDR1 SQVTM and CDR2 ANQGSEA.